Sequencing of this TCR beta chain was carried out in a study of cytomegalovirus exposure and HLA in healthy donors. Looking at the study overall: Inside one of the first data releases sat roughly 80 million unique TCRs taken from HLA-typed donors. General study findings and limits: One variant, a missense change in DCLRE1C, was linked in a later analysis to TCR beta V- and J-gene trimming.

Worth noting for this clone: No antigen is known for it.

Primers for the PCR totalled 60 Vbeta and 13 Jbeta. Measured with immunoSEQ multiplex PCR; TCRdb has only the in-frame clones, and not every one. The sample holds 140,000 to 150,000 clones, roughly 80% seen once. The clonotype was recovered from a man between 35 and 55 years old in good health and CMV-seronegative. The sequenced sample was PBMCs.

CDR3 DNA: TGCGCCAGCAGCTTTGGTAAAGTAGCGGGGGTCACCGGGGAGCTGTTTTTT. It encodes CASSFGKVAGVTGELFF. The rearrangement uses TRBV5-1 and TRBJ2-2; TRBD2 matches at 9 bases. CDR1 is SGHRS and CDR2 is YFSETQ in the germline V gene. The J segment lost 4 bases and the V segment lost 2 bases, leaving 9 bases of the junction unmatched. CDR3 length equals 17 residues.